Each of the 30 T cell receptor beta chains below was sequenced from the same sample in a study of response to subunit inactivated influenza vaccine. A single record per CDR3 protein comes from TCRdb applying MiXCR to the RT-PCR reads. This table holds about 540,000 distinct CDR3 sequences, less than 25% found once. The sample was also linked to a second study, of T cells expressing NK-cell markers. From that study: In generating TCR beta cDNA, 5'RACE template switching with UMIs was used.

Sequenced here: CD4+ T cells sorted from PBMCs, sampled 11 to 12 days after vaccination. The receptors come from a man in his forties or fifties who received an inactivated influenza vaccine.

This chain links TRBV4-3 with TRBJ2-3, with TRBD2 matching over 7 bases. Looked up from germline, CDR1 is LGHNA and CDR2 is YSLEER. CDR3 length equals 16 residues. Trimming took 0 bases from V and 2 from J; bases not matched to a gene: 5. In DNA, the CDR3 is TGCGCCAGCAGCCAAGAGGCGGGGGTGCTCACAGATACGCAGTATTTT. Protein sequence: CASSQEAGVLTDTQYF.

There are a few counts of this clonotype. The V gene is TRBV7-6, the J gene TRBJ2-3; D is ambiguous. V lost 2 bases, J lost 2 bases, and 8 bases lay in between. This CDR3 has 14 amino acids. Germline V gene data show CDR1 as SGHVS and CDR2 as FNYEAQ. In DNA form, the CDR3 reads TGTGCCAGCAGCTTAAGGCCAGTCACAGATACGCAGTATTTT. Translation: CASSLRPVTDTQYF.

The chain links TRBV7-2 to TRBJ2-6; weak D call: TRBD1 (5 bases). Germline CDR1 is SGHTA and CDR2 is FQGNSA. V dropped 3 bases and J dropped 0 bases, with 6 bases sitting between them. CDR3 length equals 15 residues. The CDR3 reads CASSFGHSGANVLTF. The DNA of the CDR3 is TGTGCCAGCAGCTTCGGACACTCTGGGGCCAACGTCCTGACTTTC.

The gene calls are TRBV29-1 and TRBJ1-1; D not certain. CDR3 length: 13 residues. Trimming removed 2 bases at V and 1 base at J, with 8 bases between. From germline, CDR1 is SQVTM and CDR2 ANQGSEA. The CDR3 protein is CSVETNQNTEAFF. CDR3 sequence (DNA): TGCAGCGTTGAAACGAACCAGAACACTGAAGCTTTCTTT.

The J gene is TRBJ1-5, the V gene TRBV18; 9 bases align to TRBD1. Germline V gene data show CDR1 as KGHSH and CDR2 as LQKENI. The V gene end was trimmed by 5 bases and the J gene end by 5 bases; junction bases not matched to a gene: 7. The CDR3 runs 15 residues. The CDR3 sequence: CASSEGQGVHQPQHF. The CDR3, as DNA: TGTGCCAGCTCAGAGGGACAGGGAGTCCATCAGCCCCAGCATTTT.

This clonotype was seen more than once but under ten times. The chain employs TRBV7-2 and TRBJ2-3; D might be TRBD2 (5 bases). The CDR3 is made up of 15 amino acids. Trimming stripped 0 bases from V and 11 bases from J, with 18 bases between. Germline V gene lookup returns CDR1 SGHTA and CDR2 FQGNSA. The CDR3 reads CASSLANRLTGLQYF. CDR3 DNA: TGTGCCAGCAGCTTAGCGAACCGTCTTACGGGGTTGCAGTATTTT.

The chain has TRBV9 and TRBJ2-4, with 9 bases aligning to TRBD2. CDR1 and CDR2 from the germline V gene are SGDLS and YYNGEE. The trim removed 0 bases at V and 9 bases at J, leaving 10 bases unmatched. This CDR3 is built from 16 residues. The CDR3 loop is CASSVAGLAGAIIQYF. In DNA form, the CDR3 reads TGTGCCAGCAGCGTAGCAGGATTAGCGGGGGCCATCATTCAGTACTTC.

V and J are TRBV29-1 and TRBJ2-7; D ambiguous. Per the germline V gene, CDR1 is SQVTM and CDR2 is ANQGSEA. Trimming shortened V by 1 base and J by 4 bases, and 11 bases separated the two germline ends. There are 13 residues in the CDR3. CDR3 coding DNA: TGCAGCGTTGAAGGTCGTAGAGGATACGAGCAGTACTTC. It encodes CSVEGRRGYEQYF.

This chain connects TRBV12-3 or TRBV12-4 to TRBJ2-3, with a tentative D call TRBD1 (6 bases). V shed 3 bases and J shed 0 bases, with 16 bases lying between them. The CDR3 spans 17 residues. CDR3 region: CASSFDRLIWSTDTQYF. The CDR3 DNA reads TGTGCCAGCAGTTTTGACAGGCTCATCTGGAGCACAGATACGCAGTATTTT.

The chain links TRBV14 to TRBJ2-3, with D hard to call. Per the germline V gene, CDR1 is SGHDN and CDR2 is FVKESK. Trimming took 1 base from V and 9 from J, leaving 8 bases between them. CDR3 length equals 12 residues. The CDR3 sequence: CASSQGRQTQYF. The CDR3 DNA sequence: TGTGCCAGCAGCCAAGGTCGGCAGACGCAGTATTTT.

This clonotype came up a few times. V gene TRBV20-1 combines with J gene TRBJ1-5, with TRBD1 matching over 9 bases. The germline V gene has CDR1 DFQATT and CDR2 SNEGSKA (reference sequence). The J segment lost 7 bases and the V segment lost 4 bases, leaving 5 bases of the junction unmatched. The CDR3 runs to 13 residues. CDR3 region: CSAMGQGNQPQHF. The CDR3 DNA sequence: TGCAGTGCTATGGGACAGGGAAACCAGCCCCAGCATTTT.

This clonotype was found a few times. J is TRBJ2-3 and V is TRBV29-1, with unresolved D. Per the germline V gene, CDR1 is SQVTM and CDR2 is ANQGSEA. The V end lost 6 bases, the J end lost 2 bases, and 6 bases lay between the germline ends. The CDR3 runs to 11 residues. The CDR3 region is CSVQYTDTQYF. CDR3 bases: TGCAGCGTACAGTACACAGATACGCAGTATTTT.

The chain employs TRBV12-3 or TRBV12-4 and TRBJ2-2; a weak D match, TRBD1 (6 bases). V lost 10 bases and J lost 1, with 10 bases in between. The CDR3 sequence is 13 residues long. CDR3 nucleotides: TGTGCCACGGGACACCTGAACACCGGGGAGCTGTTTTTT. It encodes CATGHLNTGELFF.

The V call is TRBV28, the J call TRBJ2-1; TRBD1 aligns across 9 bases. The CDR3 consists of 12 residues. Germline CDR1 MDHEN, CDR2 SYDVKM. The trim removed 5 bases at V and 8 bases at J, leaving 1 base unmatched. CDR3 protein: CASSGQGHEQFF. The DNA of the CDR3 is TGTGCCAGCAGTGGACAGGGGCATGAGCAGTTCTTC.

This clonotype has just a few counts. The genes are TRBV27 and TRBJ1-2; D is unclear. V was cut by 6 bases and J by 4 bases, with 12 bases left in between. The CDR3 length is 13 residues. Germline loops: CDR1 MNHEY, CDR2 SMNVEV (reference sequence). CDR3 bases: TGTGCCAGCAGCCCGGAAAGAAGCTATGGCTACACCTTC. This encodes CASSPERSYGYTF.

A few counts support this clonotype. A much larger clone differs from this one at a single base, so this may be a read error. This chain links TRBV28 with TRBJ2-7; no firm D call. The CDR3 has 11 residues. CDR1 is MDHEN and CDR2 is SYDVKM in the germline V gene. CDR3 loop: CASTGYYEQHF. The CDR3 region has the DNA TGTGCCAGCACCGGCTACTACGAGCAGCACTTC.

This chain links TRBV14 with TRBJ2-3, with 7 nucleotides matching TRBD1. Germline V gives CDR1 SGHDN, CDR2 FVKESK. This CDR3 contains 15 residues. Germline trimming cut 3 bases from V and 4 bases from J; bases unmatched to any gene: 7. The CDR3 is CASSQGTARPDTQYF. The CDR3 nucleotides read TGTGCCAGCAGCCAGGGGACAGCGAGGCCAGATACGCAGTATTTT.

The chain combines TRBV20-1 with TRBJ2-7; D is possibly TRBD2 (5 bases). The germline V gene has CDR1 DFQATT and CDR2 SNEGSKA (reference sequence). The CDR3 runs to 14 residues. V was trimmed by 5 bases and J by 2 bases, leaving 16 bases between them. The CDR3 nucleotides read TGCAGTGCTCCTGCGATAGCGAGGACCTACGAGCAGTACTTC. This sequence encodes CSAPAIARTYEQYF.

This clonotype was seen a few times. The DNA of the CDR3 is TGTGCCAGCAGCCCGGGCAGGGCCGCCATGGGGGAGACCCAGTACTTC. This codes for CASSPGRAAMGETQYF. This chain links TRBV7-9 with TRBJ2-5, with TRBD1 as a possible D gene (5 bases). Deletions cut 5 bases from V and 5 bases from J, with 21 bases between. This CDR3 comprises 16 residues. The germline gives CDR1 SEHNR, CDR2 FQNEAQ (reference sequence). The whole variable domain, filled in from reference TRBV7-9 and TRBJ2-5, reads DTGVSQNPRHKITKRGQNVTFRCDPISEHNRLYWYRQTLGQGPEFLTYFQNEAQLEKSRLLSDRFSAERPKGSFSTLEIQRTEQGDSAMYLCASSPGRAAMGETQYFGPGTRLLVL.

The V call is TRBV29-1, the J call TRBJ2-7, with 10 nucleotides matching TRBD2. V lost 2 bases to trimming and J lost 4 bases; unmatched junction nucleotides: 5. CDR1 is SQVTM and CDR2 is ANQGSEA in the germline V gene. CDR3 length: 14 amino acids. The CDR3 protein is CSVESGGAAYEQYF. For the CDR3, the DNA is TGCAGCGTTGAAAGCGGGGGGGCCGCATACGAGCAGTACTTC.

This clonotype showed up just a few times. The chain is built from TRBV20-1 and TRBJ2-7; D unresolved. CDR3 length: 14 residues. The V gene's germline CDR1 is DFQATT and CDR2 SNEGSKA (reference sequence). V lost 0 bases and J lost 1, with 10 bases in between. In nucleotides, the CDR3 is TGCAGTGCTAGAGATGTGCCTACGTCCTACGAGCAGTACTTC. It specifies CSARDVPTSYEQYF.

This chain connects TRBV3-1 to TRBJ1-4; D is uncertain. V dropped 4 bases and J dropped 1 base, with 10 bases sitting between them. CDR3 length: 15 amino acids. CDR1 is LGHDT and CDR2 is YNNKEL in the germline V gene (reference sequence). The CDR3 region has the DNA TGTGCCAGCAGCCCGTATCAAGGAACTAATGAAAAACTGTTTTTT. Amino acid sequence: CASSPYQGTNEKLFF.

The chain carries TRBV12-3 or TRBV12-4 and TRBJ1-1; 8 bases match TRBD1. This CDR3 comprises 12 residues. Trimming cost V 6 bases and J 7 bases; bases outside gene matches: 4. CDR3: CASSAGGGEAFF. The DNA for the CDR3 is TGTGCCAGCAGCGCAGGGGGCGGTGAAGCTTTCTTT.

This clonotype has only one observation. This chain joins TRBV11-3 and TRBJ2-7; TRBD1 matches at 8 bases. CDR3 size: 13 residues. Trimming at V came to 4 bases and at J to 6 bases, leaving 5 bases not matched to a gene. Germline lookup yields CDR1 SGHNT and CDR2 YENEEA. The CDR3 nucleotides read TGTGCCAGCAGCTCGACAGGGGCGGGCGAGCAGTACTTC. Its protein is CASSSTGAGEQYF.

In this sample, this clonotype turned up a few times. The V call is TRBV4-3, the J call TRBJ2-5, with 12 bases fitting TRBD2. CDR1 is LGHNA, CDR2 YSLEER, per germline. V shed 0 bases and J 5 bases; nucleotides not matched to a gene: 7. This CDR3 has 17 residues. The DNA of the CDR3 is TGCGCCAGCAGCCAAGATACTAGCGGGGGGCTGAGGGAGACCCAGTACTTC. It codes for CASSQDTSGGLRETQYF.

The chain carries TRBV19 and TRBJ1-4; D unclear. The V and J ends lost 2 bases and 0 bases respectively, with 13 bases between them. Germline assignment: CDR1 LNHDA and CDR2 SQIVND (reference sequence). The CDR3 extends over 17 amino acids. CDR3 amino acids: CASSIPLRVATNEKLFF. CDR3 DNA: TGTGCCAGTAGTATACCCCTCCGAGTTGCAACTAATGAAAAACTGTTTTTT. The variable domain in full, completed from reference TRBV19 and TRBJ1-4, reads DGGITQSPKYLFRKEGQNVTLSCEQNLNHDAMYWYRQDPGQGLRLIYYSQIVNDFQKGDIAEGYSVSREKKESFPLTVTSAQKNPTAFYLCASSIPLRVATNEKLFFGSGTQLSVL.

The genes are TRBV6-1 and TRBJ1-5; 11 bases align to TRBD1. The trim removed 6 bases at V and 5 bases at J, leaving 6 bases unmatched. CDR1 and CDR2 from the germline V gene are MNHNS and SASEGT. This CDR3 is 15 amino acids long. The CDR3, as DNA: TGTGCCAGCAGGCCCCGGACAGGGGGCTATCAGCCCCAGCATTTT. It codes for CASRPRTGGYQPQHF.

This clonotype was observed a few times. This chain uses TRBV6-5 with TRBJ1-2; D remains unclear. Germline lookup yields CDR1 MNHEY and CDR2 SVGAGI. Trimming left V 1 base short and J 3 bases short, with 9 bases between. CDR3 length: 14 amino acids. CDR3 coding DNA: TGTGCCAGCAGTTACTACGGGGAGGACTATGGCTACACCTTC. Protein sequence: CASSYYGEDYGYTF.

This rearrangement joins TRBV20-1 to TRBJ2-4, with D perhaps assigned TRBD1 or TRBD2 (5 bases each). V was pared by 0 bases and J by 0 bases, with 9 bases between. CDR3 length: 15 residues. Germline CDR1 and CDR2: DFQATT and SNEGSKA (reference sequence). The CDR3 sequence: CSARDSGLAKNIQYF. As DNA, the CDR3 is TGCAGTGCTAGAGATTCGGGGCTAGCCAAAAACATTCAGTACTTC.

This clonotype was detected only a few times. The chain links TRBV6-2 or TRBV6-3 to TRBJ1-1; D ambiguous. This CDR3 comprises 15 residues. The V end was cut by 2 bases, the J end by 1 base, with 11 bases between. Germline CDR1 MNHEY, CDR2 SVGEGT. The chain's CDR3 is CASSYDGLPNTEAFF. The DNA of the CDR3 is TGTGCCAGCAGTTACGACGGACTCCCGAACACTGAAGCTTTCTTT.